This T cell receptor (beta chain) was obtained from a study of shared clonotypes between healthy human individuals (dated by TCRdb to the early 2020s). About the full investigation: The cohort included a few men and a couple of women between 18 and 49 years of age. For each donor, CD4 naive and CD4 memory were each run on three plates, CD8 naive on two plates, and CD8 memory on one plate. Blood TCR repertoires of five healthy adults were deeply sequenced to estimate repertoire size and the extent of clonotype sharing between individuals. To increase sequencing depth and limit assay-specific biases, different laboratories used diverse techniques to prepare libraries and sequence TCR repertoires. Each donor's leukapheresis produced roughly between roughly 0.94 and 9.5 billion PBMCs. Points the paper makes about the study in general: Because the study included only a small number of donors, the genetic and exposure-history diversity represented was limited. Pairwise subsampling led to the expectation that sequencing depth would affect the degree of clonotype sharing among donors. Compared with non-shared clonotypes, the clonotypes found in all four sorted-subset donors had higher generation probabilities. Larger estimated clonotype richness was generally found for naive subsets than for memory subsets. When several donors were compared, the shared fraction of clonotypes was around 5% for naive CD4, around 3.5% for naive CD8, roughly 2.3% for memory CD4, and around 0.37% for memory CD8. Sampling was restricted to blood, and TCR repertoires in tissue are likely to differ from TCR repertoires in blood. Even with the large sequencing depth, rarefaction of the sorted-subset datasets indicated that sequencing was incomplete.

TCR CDR3 regions were amplified from genomic DNA by multiplex PCR using the deep immunoSEQ assay. Genomic DNA extracted from each cell subset was distributed evenly over all wells of several immunoSEQ 96-well plates, and each plate served as one replicate. For sorted subsets, 150 to 250 ng of genomic DNA, equivalent to around 31,000 T cell genomes, went into each replicate PCR. Purified libraries were measured with a Qubit 3.0 fluorometer, size-checked on a Bioanalyzer 2100, and measured again with the KAPA Library Quantification kit. Every immunoSEQ 96-well plate was sequenced on a dedicated single-read 150-cycle Illumina NextSeq 550 flow cell. Concerning the study's data processing: Because the immunoSEQ output included only junctional sequences and no quality scores, the filtering could not be the same as the filtering used for full-length reads. Sequences were annotated with PyIR, a Python wrapper for IgBLAST v1.9, using IMGT germline references to assign V/J genes and CDR3. Reads were removed for weak V/J assignments (E-value above 1e-6), missing CDR3, stop codons, out-of-frame junctions, or ambiguous translated residues. V3J clonotypes were defined as sequences sharing the same inferred V gene, J gene, and CDR3 amino acid sequence. The percentage overlap between two repertoires was calculated by dividing the number of shared unique clonotypes by the size of the smaller repertoire. RTK rarefaction, the Chao1 estimator, and Recon v2.1 estimates of unobserved clonotypes were used to assess repertoire richness. OLGA was used to compute generation probabilities for all TCRbeta clonotypes that the gDNA method yielded from several donors. TCRdb holds this immuneACCESS table with in-frame rearrangements only. Some clones are missing; in checked studies, unresolved V genes explain under half, and the rest has no known cause. V and J calls and clone size follow that table, whereas D and trimming were derived from the DNA. Across this sample there are over a million clones, with 96% seen only once. Roughly 1.2% of the sample is in the top ten clones.

From its cysteine to its phenylalanine, the CDR3 spans 13 amino acids. Of the read, only the CDR3 DNA is kept; its 39 bases are in frame from base 1. At the junction V is shortened by 0 bases and J by 7 bases, with 9 bases in between. From the germline V gene, CDR1 is SGHDN and CDR2 is FVKESK. Comments on this clone: Its cognate antigen has yet to be identified. Per-nucleotide qualities are absent, and no much larger clonotype sits a single base away.

The donors were healthy, HIV-negative adults who had no recently reported acute infections or vaccinations. Every donor was a Caucasian adult residing in Nashville, Tennessee, USA. CD4+ T cells were enriched by magnetic negative selection; naive cells were then positively selected on CD45RA, and the negative fraction formed the memory subset. Blood was obtained by leukapheresis, after which PBMCs were separated by Ficoll-Histopaque density gradient centrifugation and cryopreserved in liquid nitrogen vapor phase. Analytical flow cytometry was used to check the purity and quantity of each magnetically sorted T cell population. Genomic DNA was isolated from each sorted fraction and quantified by UV absorbance on a Nanodrop 2000c.

The TCR sequence derives from a man aged 30-40 years in good health. The receptor chain draws on TRBV14 and TRBJ1-2, with the D segment identity uncertain. The specimen sequenced was naive CD4+ T cells sorted from blood. Reading the label with the study, this specimen's cell subset or site is: CD45RA+ positively selected. The DNA reads TGTGCCAGCAGCCAAGAAGTCACAGTTGGCTACACCTTC. Its amino acids are CASSQEVTVGYTF.